The TCR beta chain under discussion was sequenced for a study of blood T cell repertoires in COVID-19. Study overall: COVID-19 samples, acute and convalescent, were from the United States, Italy and Spain. PBMCs, B-cell-depleted T cells, or T cells provided the cDNA or gDNA that made up the material.

Authors' data handling: Reference gene primer amplification yielded estimated nucleated cell counts. Repertoires were generated with immunoSEQ multiplex PCR, while TCRdb's copy carries only in-frame clones and drops some. That table gives V, J and clone size, and the DNA gave D and trimming. The repertoire holds 130,000 or so clones, with 75% to 90% as singletons. After removal of 7 bases from V and 1 base from J, the junction contained 15 bases not matched to a gene. Germline CDR1 and CDR2: SGHTA and FQGNSA. The CDR3 consists of 19 residues. Sequenced: peripheral blood. The genes are TRBV7-2 and TRBJ2-3, with 12 bases aligning to TRBD2. This sequence was found in a man in his fifties with active COVID-19. CDR3 sequence (DNA): TGTGCCAGCACCACCGGGACTAGCGGGCCCCTAAGCCGCACAGATACGCAGTATTTT. Translation: CASTTGTSGPLSRTDTQYF.